Listed below are T cell receptor beta chains from one sample, sequenced in a study of cytomegalovirus exposure and HLA in healthy donors. The data were produced by immunoSEQ multiplex PCR, yet TCRdb's version contains in-frame clones alone and is incomplete. The sample includes about 140,000 clones, around 80% of them seen just once. The sample was PBMCs. These receptors were collected from a woman in her sixties or seventies in good health and CMV-seropositive. Each CDR3 is given with its conserved first and last residue. Fields, in order: clone size, CDR3 length, V gene, D gene, J gene, CDR3 DNA, CDR3 protein. D genes are given only for firm matches. Rows give clone size only sometimes, using once, few, many, or a class for an expanded clone.

clone size: NA; CDR3 length: 17; V gene: TRBV5-1; D gene: TRBD2; J gene: TRBJ2-3; CDR3 DNA: TGCGCCAGCAGCTTCAGGACTAGCGGGAGTAGTACAGATACGCAGTATTTT; CDR3 protein: CASSFRTSGSSTDTQYF
clone size: NA; CDR3 length: 17; V gene: TRBV18; D gene: NA; J gene: TRBJ1-1; CDR3 DNA: TGTGCCAGCTCACCTCAAGGGGCAGCGAACATGAACACTGAAGCTTTCTTT; CDR3 protein: CASSPQGAANMNTEAFF
clone size: NA; CDR3 length: 14; V gene: TRBV28; D gene: NA; J gene: TRBJ1-4; CDR3 DNA: TGTGCCAGCAGTCTACAGGCGACTAATGAAAAACTGTTTTTT; CDR3 protein: CASSLQATNEKLFF
clone size: NA; CDR3 length: 15; V gene: TRBV7-2; D gene: NA; J gene: TRBJ1-5; CDR3 DNA: TGTGCCAGCAGCTTAAGGGCAGGGCGCAATCAGCCCCAGCATTTT; CDR3 protein: CASSLRAGRNQPQHF
clone size: NA; CDR3 length: 13; V gene: TRBV1; D gene: NA; J gene: TRBJ2-5; CDR3 DNA: TGCACCAGCAGCCACTCCAGCCCTAGCGGGAGATACTTC; CDR3 protein: CTSSHSSPSGRYF
clone size: NA; CDR3 length: 15; V gene: TRBV28; D gene: TRBD2; J gene: TRBJ2-7; CDR3 DNA: TGTGCCAGCAGTTCCCACAGCGGGAGCCCCTACGAGCAGTACTTC; CDR3 protein: CASSSHSGSPYEQYF
clone size: once; CDR3 length: 16; V gene: TRBV15; D gene: TRBD2; J gene: TRBJ2-7; CDR3 DNA: TGTGCCACCAGCAGAAAGGCCGCGGGGGGTGGCTACGAGCAGTACTTC; CDR3 protein: CATSRKAAGGGYEQYF
clone size: NA; CDR3 length: 12; V gene: TRBV30; D gene: TRBD2; J gene: TRBJ2-1; CDR3 DNA: TGTGCCTGGGGCTTCCAGCGGGAGTTCCAGTTCTTC; CDR3 protein: CAWGFQREFQFF
clone size: few; CDR3 length: 15; V gene: TRBV5-4; D gene: NA; J gene: TRBJ2-3; CDR3 DNA: TGTGCCAGCAGCTTAGACTCCCAAAGCACAGATACGCAGTATTTT; CDR3 protein: CASSLDSQSTDTQYF
clone size: NA; CDR3 length: 15; V gene: TRBV6-6; D gene: TRBD2; J gene: TRBJ2-5; CDR3 DNA: TGTGCCAGCACCGTTGGACTAGCGGGAGGGGAGACCCAGTACTTC; CDR3 protein: CASTVGLAGGETQYF
clone size: once; CDR3 length: 16; V gene: TRBV27; D gene: TRBD1; J gene: TRBJ2-7; CDR3 DNA: TGTGCCAGCAGTGCCTTAGGACAGGGAACCTCCTACGAGCAGTACTTC; CDR3 protein: CASSALGQGTSYEQYF
clone size: NA; CDR3 length: 12; V gene: TRBV5-4; D gene: NA; J gene: TRBJ2-1; CDR3 DNA: TGTGCCAGCAGCACCGCAGGGGATGAGCAGTTCTTC; CDR3 protein: CASSTAGDEQFF
clone size: NA; CDR3 length: 18; V gene: TRBV11-3; D gene: TRBD2; J gene: TRBJ2-2; CDR3 DNA: TGTGCCAGCACCCTTAGGGTGTCGGGACTAGCCGACACCGGGGAGCTGTTTTTT; CDR3 protein: CASTLRVSGLADTGELFF
clone size: NA; CDR3 length: 15; V gene: TRBV30; D gene: NA; J gene: TRBJ2-5; CDR3 DNA: TGTGCCTGGAGGGGGGCTGGCGCGGGCGAAGAGACCCAGTACTTC; CDR3 protein: CAWRGAGAGEETQYF
clone size: NA; CDR3 length: 12; V gene: TRBV29-1; D gene: NA; J gene: TRBJ2-7; CDR3 DNA: TGCAGCGTTGAGCAGGGTGCCTACGAGCAGTACTTC; CDR3 protein: CSVEQGAYEQYF
clone size: NA; CDR3 length: 14; V gene: TRBV28; D gene: NA; J gene: TRBJ2-4; CDR3 DNA: TGTGCCAGCAGTTTGAGAGGAGCCAAAAACATTCAGTACTTC; CDR3 protein: CASSLRGAKNIQYF
clone size: NA; CDR3 length: 15; V gene: TRBV4-1; D gene: TRBD2; J gene: TRBJ2-7; CDR3 DNA: TGCGCCAGCAGCCAAGATGGCCTAGCGGGCTACGAGCAGTACTTC; CDR3 protein: CASSQDGLAGYEQYF
clone size: NA; CDR3 length: 15; V gene: TRBV7-3; D gene: TRBD2; J gene: TRBJ2-1; CDR3 DNA: TGTGCCAGTAAACTAGCGGGGACTGCGGGGCATGAGCAGTTCTTC; CDR3 protein: CASKLAGTAGHEQFF
clone size: NA; CDR3 length: 16; V gene: TRBV29-1; D gene: TRBD1; J gene: TRBJ2-7; CDR3 DNA: TGCAGCGTTGAAGTATGGGACAGGTTGGGCTCCTACGAGCAGTACTTC; CDR3 protein: CSVEVWDRLGSYEQYF
clone size: NA; CDR3 length: 14; V gene: TRBV28; D gene: NA; J gene: TRBJ1-1; CDR3 DNA: TGTGCCAGCAGTTTTCAGGGAGGGAACACTGAAGCTTTCTTT; CDR3 protein: CASSFQGGNTEAFF
clone size: NA; CDR3 length: 13; V gene: TRBV13; D gene: NA; J gene: TRBJ2-1; CDR3 DNA: TGTGCCAGCAGCCCGGGATGTCAAGAGGAGCAGTTCTTC; CDR3 protein: CASSPGCQEEQFF
clone size: few; CDR3 length: 14; V gene: TRBV30; D gene: TRBD2; J gene: TRBJ2-3; CDR3 DNA: TGTGCCTGGGTTAGCGGGAGGGGGACAGATACGCAGTATTTT; CDR3 protein: CAWVSGRGTDTQYF
clone size: NA; CDR3 length: 18; V gene: TRBV15; D gene: NA; J gene: TRBJ2-7; CDR3 DNA: TGTGCCACCAGCAGAGAAGCGGATGGGCGCCTACCCTCCTACAAGCAGTACTTC; CDR3 protein: CATSREADGRLPSYKQYF
clone size: NA; CDR3 length: 14; V gene: TRBV5-5; D gene: NA; J gene: TRBJ1-3; CDR3 DNA: TGTGCCAGCAGCCCTACAGCCTCTGGAAACACCATATATTTT; CDR3 protein: CASSPTASGNTIYF
clone size: NA; CDR3 length: 13; V gene: TRBV28; D gene: NA; J gene: TRBJ1-1; CDR3 DNA: TGTGCCAGCAAAGGGGCAGGGACTTCTGAAGCTTTCTTT; CDR3 protein: CASKGAGTSEAFF
clone size: few; CDR3 length: 14; V gene: TRBV6-4; D gene: NA; J gene: TRBJ2-2; CDR3 DNA: TGTGCCAGCAGTGACACAGGGTTCACCGGGGAGCTGTTTTTT; CDR3 protein: CASSDTGFTGELFF
clone size: NA; CDR3 length: 13; V gene: TRBV6-4; D gene: TRBD2; J gene: TRBJ2-1; CDR3 DNA: TGTGCCAGCAGTGAGAGCGGGAGTAGTAGGCAGTTCTTC; CDR3 protein: CASSESGSSRQFF
clone size: NA; CDR3 length: 13; V gene: TRBV6-6; D gene: NA; J gene: TRBJ1-2; CDR3 DNA: TGTGCCAGCGGCCGCCGGGGGACGGCTGGCTACACCTTC; CDR3 protein: CASGRRGTAGYTF
clone size: NA; CDR3 length: 17; V gene: TRBV4-3; D gene: NA; J gene: TRBJ2-1; CDR3 DNA: TGCGCCAGCAGCCAAGAGTCCCAGGGGATAGGGAGTAATGAGCAGTTCTTC; CDR3 protein: CASSQESQGIGSNEQFF
clone size: NA; CDR3 length: 16; V gene: TRBV25-1; D gene: TRBD1; J gene: TRBJ2-7; CDR3 DNA: TGTGCCAGCGGGGGACGGGACAGGGGAGGGTCCTACGAGCAGTACTTC; CDR3 protein: CASGGRDRGGSYEQYF
clone size: once; CDR3 length: 12; V gene: TRBV29-1; D gene: TRBD1; J gene: TRBJ1-1; CDR3 DNA: TGCAGCATCCGACAGGGGAACACTGAAGCTTTCTTT; CDR3 protein: CSIRQGNTEAFF
clone size: NA; CDR3 length: 15; V gene: TRBV6-1; D gene: NA; J gene: TRBJ1-1; CDR3 DNA: TGTGCCAGCAGTCCCTATGGGGGGGGTCCCACTGAAGCTTTCTTT; CDR3 protein: CASSPYGGGPTEAFF
clone size: NA; CDR3 length: 15; V gene: TRBV10-3; D gene: NA; J gene: TRBJ2-1; CDR3 DNA: TGTGCCATCAGGGGTACAGGCACCTCCTACAATGAGCAGTTCTTC; CDR3 protein: CAIRGTGTSYNEQFF
clone size: once; CDR3 length: 15; V gene: TRBV6-1; D gene: TRBD1; J gene: TRBJ2-7; CDR3 DNA: TGTGCCAGCAGCGCGGACAGGGTTAGCTCCTACGAGCAGTACTTC; CDR3 protein: CASSADRVSSYEQYF
clone size: few; CDR3 length: 16; V gene: TRBV19; D gene: TRBD2; J gene: TRBJ2-7; CDR3 DNA: TGTGCCAGTAGCGTTAGCGGGATTGATGGCTCCTACGAGCAGTACTTC; CDR3 protein: CASSVSGIDGSYEQYF
clone size: NA; CDR3 length: 15; V gene: TRBV18; D gene: NA; J gene: TRBJ1-4; CDR3 DNA: TGTGCCAGCTCCCTGGACTCGACAACTAATGAAAAACTGTTTTTT; CDR3 protein: CASSLDSTTNEKLFF
clone size: NA; CDR3 length: 13; V gene: TRBV7-9; D gene: NA; J gene: TRBJ1-5; CDR3 DNA: TGTGCCAGCAGCTTACAAGCGAATCAGCCCCAGCATTTT; CDR3 protein: CASSLQANQPQHF
clone size: NA; CDR3 length: 11; V gene: TRBV29-1; D gene: NA; J gene: TRBJ2-7; CDR3 DNA: TGCAGCGTTGAAAACAAGGGGGAGCAGTACTTC; CDR3 protein: CSVENKGEQYF
clone size: NA; CDR3 length: 14; V gene: TRBV2; D gene: TRBD1; J gene: TRBJ2-3; CDR3 DNA: TGTGCCAGCAGGGACAGGGGACACGCAGATACGCAGTATTTT; CDR3 protein: CASRDRGHADTQYF
clone size: NA; CDR3 length: 14; V gene: TRBV10-2; D gene: TRBD1; J gene: TRBJ2-5; CDR3 DNA: TGCGCCAGCAGGCGGCAGGGGGCTTATGAGACCCAGTACTTC; CDR3 protein: CASRRQGAYETQYF